The 32 T cell receptor beta chains below come from one sample, sequenced in a study of blood T cell repertoires in COVID-19. Only in-frame clones appear in the TCRdb table, and some are missing; sequencing was by immunoSEQ multiplex PCR. The data contain about 200,000 clones, 75% to 85% of them singletons. The sample consisted of peripheral blood. Source of these receptors: a man in his 60s with acute or convalescent COVID-19.

The chain couples TRBV3-1 (or the pseudogene TRBV3-2) to TRBJ2-7; 8 bases map to TRBD2. The CDR3 spans 16 residues. Germline CDR1 and CDR2: LGHDT and YNNKEL (reference sequence). The ends lost 0 bases at V and 1 base at J; junction bases unmatched: 5. CDR3 nucleotides: TGTGCCAGCAGCCAAGATCGGAGACTAGCGTCCTACGAGCAGTACTTC. Its protein product is CASSQDRRLASYEQYF.

The chain carries TRBV11-2 and TRBJ1-5, with 7 bases lining up with TRBD1. The germline gives CDR1 SGHAT, CDR2 FQNNGV. Losses at the gene ends were 5 bases for V and 4 bases for J; bases not matched to a gene: 5. The CDR3 consists of 14 residues. CDR3 sequence: CASSLTTGNQPQHF. Here the CDR3 DNA reads TGTGCCAGCAGCCTAACGACAGGGAATCAGCCCCAGCATTTT.

The V and J genes are TRBV5-5 and TRBJ1-2; TRBD1 aligns across 7 bases. In germline, CDR1 is SGHKS, CDR2 YYEKEE (reference sequence). With V trimmed by 0 bases and J by 6 bases, 8 bases remained unmatched. The CDR3 is 15 amino acids. The CDR3 bases are TGTGCCAGCAGCTTGGATCTACAGGGGACGAATGGCTACACCTTC. Its translation is CASSLDLQGTNGYTF.

The chain recombines TRBV15 with TRBJ2-6, with TRBD2 matching 10 bases. V was clipped by 3 bases and J by 2 bases; unmatched bases: 13. CDR3 length: 20 residues. CDR1 LNHNV and CDR2 YYDKDF come from the germline V gene (reference sequence). The CDR3 nucleotides are TGTGCCACCAGCAGGGGAGTCTCAGCGGGGGGGCGTCCTGGGGCCAACGTCCTGACTTTC. Amino acid sequence: CATSRGVSAGGRPGANVLTF.

This clone was detected only once. The chain combines TRBV5-1 with TRBJ1-4, with D perhaps matching TRBD1 (6 bases). The germline V and J ends were trimmed by 4 bases and 2 bases, with 15 bases remaining between them. There are 16 residues in the CDR3. The germline CDR1 and CDR2 sequences are SGHRS and YFSETQ. CDR3 sequence (DNA): TGCGCCAGCAGCCCCCGGGACAAAGGGACTAATGAAAAACTGTTTTTT. The encoded protein is CASSPRDKGTNEKLFF.

The chain is built from TRBV12-5 and TRBJ2-3; a weak D match, TRBD1 (6 bases). The CDR3 length is 14 residues. V was trimmed by 5 bases and J by 2 bases, leaving 11 bases between them. CDR1 and CDR2 (germline): LGHNT, FRNRAP. CDR3 sequence: CASGLQGTTDTQYF. The CDR3 DNA follows: TGTGCTAGTGGTCTGCAGGGGACCACAGATACGCAGTATTTT.

This clone was seen once. The chain recombines TRBV9 with TRBJ2-6; D may be TRBD1 (5 bases). The CDR3 runs 14 residues. Per the germline V gene, CDR1 is SGDLS and CDR2 is YYNGEE. Trimming stripped 4 bases from V and 4 bases from J, with 9 bases between. The CDR3 sequence: CASSSRQGANVLTF. CDR3 nucleotide sequence: TGTGCCAGCAGCTCCCGACAGGGGGCCAACGTCCTGACTTTC.

The chain employs TRBV7-2 and TRBJ2-2; D perhaps matches TRBD1 (6 bases). There are 16 residues in the CDR3. Trimming removed 2 bases at V and 0 bases at J, with 10 bases between. Per the germline V gene, CDR1 is SGHTA and CDR2 is FQGNSA. CDR3 residues: CASSLLGTSNTGELFF. DNA of the CDR3: TGTGCCAGCAGCTTATTAGGGACATCGAACACCGGGGAGCTGTTTTTT.

The chain combines TRBV24-1 with TRBJ2-7, with D perhaps TRBD1 (6 bases). The CDR3 has 15 amino acids. The germline V and J ends were trimmed by 2 bases and 0 bases, with 10 bases remaining between them. Germline loops: CDR1 KGHDR, CDR2 SFDVKD. The CDR3 spells CATSDSRGSSYEQYF. The CDR3 region has the DNA TGTGCCACCAGTGATTCGAGGGGGAGCTCCTACGAGCAGTACTTC.

The chain couples TRBV19 to TRBJ2-1; 7 nucleotides align to TRBD2. The CDR3 spans 16 residues. Germline V gene lookup returns CDR1 LNHDA and CDR2 SQIVND (reference sequence). V dropped 3 bases and J dropped 5; count of bases not matched to a gene: 10. As DNA, the CDR3 is TGTGCCAGTAGTATGTGGGGCGGGAGTGTCAACAATGAGCAGTTCTTC. It translates to CASSMWGGSVNNEQFF.

Written as DNA, the CDR3 is TGTGCCAGCAGTTATGACAGGACGAAGCAGTACTTC. Residues: CASSYDRTKQYF. The chain combines TRBV6-5 with TRBJ2-7, with D maybe TRBD1 (6 bases). V lost 3 bases and J lost 8, with 11 bases in between. The germline gives CDR1 MNHEY, CDR2 SVGAGI. This CDR3 has 12 residues.

The J gene is TRBJ1-1, the V gene TRBV11-1; D may be TRBD1 (6 bases). Trimming removed 3 bases at V and 1 base at J, with 15 bases between. Per the germline V gene, CDR1 is SGHAT and CDR2 is FQDESV (reference sequence). This CDR3 comprises 16 residues. Here the CDR3 reads CASSFGRGGQNTEAFF. The CDR3 coding sequence is TGTGCCAGCAGCTTTGGTCGGGGGGGCCAGAACACTGAAGCTTTCTTT.

The V call is TRBV5-1, the J call TRBJ2-3, with 11 bases fitting TRBD2. From germline, CDR1 is SGHRS and CDR2 YFSETQ. The CDR3 extends over 17 amino acids. Trimming cost V 0 bases and J 7 bases; bases outside gene matches: 10. The CDR3, as DNA: TGCGCCAGCAGCTTGGACGCCGGGACTAGCGGTACTAATACGCAGTATTTT. Its protein is CASSLDAGTSGTNTQYF.

J is TRBJ2-2 and V is TRBV9; no firm D call. Germline-derived CDR1 and CDR2 are SGDLS and YYNGEE. The V end lost 0 bases, the J end lost 3 bases, and 6 bases lay between the germline ends. The length of the CDR3 is 14 residues. Written as DNA, the CDR3 is TGTGCCAGCAGCGTAGACGGGTACACCGGGGAGCTGTTTTTT. Protein product: CASSVDGYTGELFF. The entire variable domain, with the rest obtained from reference TRBV9 and TRBJ2-2, is as follows: DSGVTQTPKHLITATGQRVTLRCSPRSGDLSVYWYQQSLDQGLQFLIQYYNGEERAKGNILERFSAQQFPDLHSELNLSSLELGDSALYFCASSVDGYTGELFFGEGSRLTVL.

This clone was recorded once. The chain is built from TRBV3-1 (or the pseudogene TRBV3-2) and TRBJ2-7; D not certain. This CDR3 contains 11 residues. V was cut by 4 bases and J by 3 bases, with 4 bases left in between. Per germline, CDR1 LGHDT and CDR2 YNNKEL (reference sequence). CDR3 sequence reads: CASSLNYEQYF. CDR3 sequence (DNA): TGTGCCAGCAGCCTCAACTACGAGCAGTACTTC.

This clone occurred once. This chain connects TRBV7-2 to TRBJ2-1, with TRBD1 identical over 7 bases. Trimming took 2 bases from V and 7 from J; bases not matched to a gene: 8. CDR3 length equals 15 residues. In germline, CDR1 is SGHTA, CDR2 FQGNSA. CDR3 sequence reads: CASSLLPATGNEQFF. Written as DNA, the CDR3 is TGTGCCAGCAGCTTACTCCCGGCGACAGGGAATGAGCAGTTCTTC.

The chain combines TRBV10-3 with TRBJ2-1, with TRBD2 matching 10 bases. The germline gives CDR1 ENHRY, CDR2 SYGVKD. After removal of 3 bases from V and 0 bases from J, the junction contained 8 bases not matched to a gene. The CDR3 is made up of 18 amino acids. The CDR3 spells CAISDGTSASYSYNEQFF. As DNA, the CDR3 is TGTGCCATCAGTGATGGGACTAGCGCCTCATACTCCTACAATGAGCAGTTCTTC.

This clone was counted only a few times. The chain links TRBV27 to TRBJ2-7; 8 bases agree with TRBD1. Looked up from germline, CDR1 is MNHEY and CDR2 is SMNVEV (reference sequence). Trimming cost V 5 bases and J 1 base; bases outside gene matches: 10. This CDR3 spans 16 amino acids. The CDR3 nucleotides read TGTGCCAGCAGTCCCGGACAGGGACAGCTATCCTACGAGCAGTACTTC. Translated: CASSPGQGQLSYEQYF.

The gene calls are TRBV5-1 and TRBJ2-7; 7 nucleotides line up with TRBD2. From germline, CDR1 is SGHRS and CDR2 YFSETQ. This CDR3 has 16 amino acids. Trimming took 0 bases from V and 3 from J; bases not matched to a gene: 9. The CDR3 is CASSLAGLSGGYEQYF. CDR3 bases: TGCGCCAGCAGCTTGGCAGGGTTGTCGGGAGGCTACGAGCAGTACTTC.

The CDR3 here is CATSRDAGGFTFEQYF. CDR3 DNA sequence: TGTGCCACCAGCAGAGATGCAGGGGGTTTTACATTCGAGCAGTACTTC. J is TRBJ2-7 and V is TRBV15; 7 bases map to TRBD1. Germline CDR1 LNHNV, CDR2 YYDKDF (reference sequence). The CDR3 has 16 residues. Trimming removed 0 bases from V and 6 bases from J; junction bases left unmatched: 11.

As for this clone: The same CDR3 can be traced to other DNA sequences in this sample. The chain links TRBV6-5 to TRBJ2-2; the match to TRBD1 covers 8 bases. The CDR3 contains 13 residues. The germline gives CDR1 MNHEY, CDR2 SVGAGI. V dropped 8 bases and J dropped 1; count of bases not matched to a gene: 0. This CDR3 is CASDRGNTGELFF. The CDR3 DNA reads as TGTGCCAGCGACAGGGGGAACACCGGGGAGCTGTTTTTT.

The chain is built from TRBV19 and TRBJ1-2; unclear D gene. Trimming shortened V by 9 bases and J by 3 bases, and 20 bases separated the two germline ends. The CDR3 spans 15 residues. Germline CDR1 and CDR2: LNHDA and SQIVND (reference sequence). The CDR3 DNA follows: TGTGCCAGCTCCCTCGCCCCCGACGGAGACTATGGCTACACCTTC. Translated, it gives CASSLAPDGDYGYTF. The complete variable domain, with remaining parts taken from reference TRBV19 and TRBJ1-2, reads DGGITQSPKYLFRKEGQNVTLSCEQNLNHDAMYWYRQDPGQGLRLIYYSQIVNDFQKGDIAEGYSVSREKKESFPLTVTSAQKNPTAFYLCASSLAPDGDYGYTFGSGTRLTVV.

V usage is TRBV9 and J usage is TRBJ2-7; weak D call: TRBD2 (6 bases). The CDR3 has 15 amino acids. Trimming removed 2 bases at V and 1 base at J, with 13 bases between. Germline values: CDR1 SGDLS, CDR2 YYNGEE. CDR3 sequence reads: CASSVSPGTSYEQYF. As DNA, the CDR3 is TGTGCCAGCAGCGTCAGTCCCGGGACTTCCTACGAGCAGTACTTC.

This clone was observed a single time. The gene calls are TRBV6-5 and TRBJ1-1; weak D call: TRBD1 (5 bases). Trimming stripped 5 bases from V and 4 bases from J, with 11 bases between. Per germline, CDR1 MNHEY and CDR2 SVGAGI. CDR3 size: 13 residues. This CDR3 is CASSPDTRTEAFF. CDR3 coding DNA: TGTGCCAGCAGTCCGGACACCCGCACTGAAGCTTTCTTT.

The chain employs TRBV12-2 and TRBJ1-5; the D call of TRBD1 is as the table states it, not checked on the DNA. TRBV12-2 is described as a pseudogene. The CDR3 totals 18 residues. CDR3: CASRLYYPGGHSNQPQHF. The CDR3, as DNA: TGTGCAAGTCGCTTGTACTATCCAGGGGGCCATAGCAATCAGCCCCAGCATTTT.

The chain recombines TRBV29-1 with TRBJ1-2; 7 nucleotides align to TRBD1. Germline CDR1 is SQVTM and CDR2 is ANQGSEA. V shed 4 bases, J shed 4 bases, and the junction held 3 bases outside the gene matches. The CDR3 covers 12 residues. The CDR3 loop is CSVGGGGYGYTF. The CDR3 region has the DNA TGCAGCGTTGGAGGGGGCGGCTATGGCTACACCTTC. The variable domain in full, completed from reference TRBV29-1 and TRBJ1-2, reads SAVISQKPSRDICQRGTSLTIQCQVDSQVTMMFWYRQQPGQSLTLIATANQGSEATYESGFVIDKFPISRPNLTFSTLTVSNMSPEDSSIYLCSVGGGGYGYTFGSGTRLTVV.

The table lists this clone with a count of one. The gene calls are TRBV9 and TRBJ2-6, with TRBD1 identical over 8 bases. Germline V gene lookup returns CDR1 SGDLS and CDR2 YYNGEE. Losses at the gene ends were 0 bases for V and 0 bases for J; bases not matched to a gene: 5. This CDR3 has 18 amino acids. In DNA form, the CDR3 reads TGTGCCAGCAGCGTAGCTGGGACAGGCCGCTCTGGGGCCAACGTCCTGACTTTC. It translates to CASSVAGTGRSGANVLTF. The full variable domain, completed using reference TRBV9 and TRBJ2-6, is DSGVTQTPKHLITATGQRVTLRCSPRSGDLSVYWYQQSLDQGLQFLIQYYNGEERAKGNILERFSAQQFPDLHSELNLSSLELGDSALYFCASSVAGTGRSGANVLTFGAGSRLTVL.

The rearrangement uses TRBV7-2 and TRBJ2-1; weak D call: TRBD2 (5 bases). CDR1 is SGHTA and CDR2 is FQGNSA in the germline V gene. V was cut by 6 bases and J by 0 bases, with 18 bases left in between. The CDR3 sequence is 17 residues long. The DNA of the CDR3 is TGTGCCAGCAGAAAAGTGGGTGCTAGCTACTCCTACAATGAGCAGTTCTTC. Translating gives CASRKVGASYSYNEQFF.

With respect to this clone: A much larger clone lies one base from this, so it may be a read error. This chain connects TRBV6-1 to TRBJ1-6, with D perhaps matching TRBD1 (5 bases). The V gene's germline CDR1 is MNHNS and CDR2 SASEGT. The length of the CDR3 is 13 residues. CDR3 nucleotides: TGTGCCAGCGGTGACAGTGACTATTCACCCCTCCACTTT. As protein: CASGDSDYSPLHF.

This clone appeared a few times. CDR3 coding DNA: TGTGCCAGCAGCCGGGACAGGGGGAATGGCTACACCTTC. This encodes CASSRDRGNGYTF. The genes are TRBV6-5 and TRBJ1-2; TRBD1 agrees at 11 bases. CDR3 length equals 13 residues. Germline lookup yields CDR1 MNHEY and CDR2 SVGAGI. V was pared by 6 bases and J by 6 bases, with 3 bases of the junction left unmatched.

The V call is TRBV5-8, the J call TRBJ2-1; 8 bases align to TRBD1. V lost 5 bases, J lost 8 bases, and 9 bases stayed unmatched. The germline CDR1 and CDR2 sequences are SGHTS and YDEGEE. The CDR3 totals 14 residues. The CDR3 coding sequence is TGTGCCAGCAGGTCAGGGGGCCTATGGGATGAGCAGTTCTTC. Protein: CASRSGGLWDEQFF. The full variable domain, rest sourced from reference TRBV5-8 and TRBJ2-1, is EAGVTQSPTHLIKTRGQQATLRCSPISGHTSVYWYQQALGLGLQFLLWYDEGEERNRGNFPPRFSGRQFPNYSSELNVNALELEDSALYLCASRSGGLWDEQFFGPGTRLTVL.

There are a few counts of this clone. V usage is TRBV5-1 and J usage is TRBJ2-6; 8 bases are a match to TRBD2. CDR1 and CDR2 from the germline V gene are SGHRS and YFSETQ. The CDR3 has 16 amino acids. V was clipped by 0 bases and J by 4 bases; unmatched bases: 3. CDR3 in DNA: TGCGCCAGCAGCTTGGCCGGGAGGGTCGGGGCCAACGTCCTGACTTTC. The encoded protein is CASSLAGRVGANVLTF.